The source of this T cell receptor beta chain is a study of T cells after yellow fever vaccination. Germline V lookup: CDR1 SGHTA, CDR2 FQGNSA. Deletions cut 5 bases from V and 4 bases from J, with 13 bases between. CDR3 length: 14 residues. This clonotype showed up many times. TCRdb reprocessed the 5' RACE reads via MiXCR and lists one record per CDR3 protein. The sample has about 340,000 distinct CDR3 sequences, 3% to 4.5% seen once. V is TRBV7-2 and J is TRBJ2-3; maybe TRBD2 (6 bases). The sequence came from a man younger than 30 who received the YFV17D yellow fever vaccine. The sequenced sample was PBMCs, obtained 5 days after the yellow fever booster vaccination. The CDR3 bases are TGTGCCAGCAGCACCTCGGGACTTCCAGATACGCAGTATTTT. This gives the protein CASSTSGLPDTQYF.